The clone carrying this T cell receptor (beta chain) was seen many times. Its target is not known. The sample belongs to a study of regulatory T cells in long-lasting Graves disease. CDR3 regions were amplified by Arm-PCR using iRepertoire HTBI primers to build TCR beta libraries. TCRdb re-called the multiplex PCR reads with MiXCR, one entry per CDR3 protein. The table has 350,000 to 550,000 distinct CDR3 sequences, about a sixth seen once; the top ten hold 20% to 25%. As for time point: newly diagnosed GD, antithyroid drugs for less than 3 months. TCR sequences were obtained from RNA taken from PBMCs. It was by American Thyroid Association guidelines that Graves' disease was diagnosed. The V and J ends lost 2 bases and 7 bases respectively, with 12 bases between them. Germline V gene sequence: CDR1 MNHEY, CDR2 SVGAGI. This CDR3 has 15 amino acids. Study results and caveats: Persistent-disease Graves' patients showed less TCR diversity than new cases.

These same data were also listed under a study on T cells in Graves' hyperthyroidism and ophthalmopathy. This second report adds: Newly diagnosed patients aged 18 to 65 had hyperthyroidism of under 2 months' duration. Using the HTBI primer set, a first-round RT-PCR was run on the TCR CDR3.

This receptor was identified in a woman younger than 30 with Graves disease. The chain combines TRBV6-5 with TRBJ1-6, with D unclear. The sequences come from peripheral blood mononuclear cells (PBMCs), collected at new diagnosis, from a patient treated with antithyroid drugs. The DNA for the CDR3 is TGTGCCAGCAGTTACCTACGGAGAGACAATTCACCCCTCCACTTT. It specifies CASSYLRRDNSPLHF.